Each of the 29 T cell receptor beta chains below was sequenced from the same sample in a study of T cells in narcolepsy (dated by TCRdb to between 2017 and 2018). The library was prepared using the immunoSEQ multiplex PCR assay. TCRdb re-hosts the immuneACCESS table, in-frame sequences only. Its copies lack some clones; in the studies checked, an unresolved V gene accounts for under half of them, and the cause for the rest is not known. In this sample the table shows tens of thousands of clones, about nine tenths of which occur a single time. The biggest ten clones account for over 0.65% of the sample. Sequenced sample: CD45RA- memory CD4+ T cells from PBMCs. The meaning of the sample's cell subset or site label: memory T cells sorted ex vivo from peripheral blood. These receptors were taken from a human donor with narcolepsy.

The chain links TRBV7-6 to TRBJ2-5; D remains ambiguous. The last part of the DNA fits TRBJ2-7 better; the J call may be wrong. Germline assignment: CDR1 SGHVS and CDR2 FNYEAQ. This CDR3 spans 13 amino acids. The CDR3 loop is CASSLGTIYEQYF. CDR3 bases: TGTGCCAGCAGCTTAGGGACCATCTACGAGCAGTACTTC.

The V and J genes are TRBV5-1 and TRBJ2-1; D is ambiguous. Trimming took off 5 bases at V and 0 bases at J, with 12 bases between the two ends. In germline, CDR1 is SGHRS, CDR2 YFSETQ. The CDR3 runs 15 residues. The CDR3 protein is CASRETPSSYNEQFF. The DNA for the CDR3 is TGCGCCAGCAGGGAGACCCCTTCCTCCTACAATGAGCAGTTCTTC.

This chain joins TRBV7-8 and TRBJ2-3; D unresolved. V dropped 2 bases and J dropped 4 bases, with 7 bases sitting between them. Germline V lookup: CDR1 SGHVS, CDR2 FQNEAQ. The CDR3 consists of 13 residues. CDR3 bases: TGTGCCAGCAGCTTACCGGGCCCAGATACGCAGTATTTT. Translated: CASSLPGPDTQYF. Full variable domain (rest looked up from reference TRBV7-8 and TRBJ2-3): GAGVSQSPRYKVAKRGQDVALRCDPISGHVSLFWYQQALGQGPEFLTYFQNEAQLDKSGLPSDRFFAERPEGSVSTLKIQRTQQEDSAVYLCASSLPGPDTQYFGPGTRLTVL.

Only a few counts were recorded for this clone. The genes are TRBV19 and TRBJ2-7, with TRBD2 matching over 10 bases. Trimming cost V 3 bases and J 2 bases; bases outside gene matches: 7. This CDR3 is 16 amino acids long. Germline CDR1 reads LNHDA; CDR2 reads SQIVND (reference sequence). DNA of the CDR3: TGTGCCAGTAGTATTGGGGTAGCGGGAGGACCCTACGAGCAGTACTTC. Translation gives CASSIGVAGGPYEQYF. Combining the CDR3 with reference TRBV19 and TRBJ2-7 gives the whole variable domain DGGITQSPKYLFRKEGQNVTLSCEQNLNHDAMYWYRQDPGQGLRLIYYSQIVNDFQKGDIAEGYSVSREKKESFPLTVTSAQKNPTAFYLCASSIGVAGGPYEQYFGPGTRLTVT.

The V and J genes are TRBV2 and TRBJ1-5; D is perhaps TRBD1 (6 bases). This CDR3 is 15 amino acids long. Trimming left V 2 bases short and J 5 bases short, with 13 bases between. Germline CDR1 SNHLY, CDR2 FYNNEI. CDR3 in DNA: TGTGCCAGCAGTGAACTGGGGGGGCGACATCAGCCCCAGCATTTT. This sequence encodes CASSELGGRHQPQHF.

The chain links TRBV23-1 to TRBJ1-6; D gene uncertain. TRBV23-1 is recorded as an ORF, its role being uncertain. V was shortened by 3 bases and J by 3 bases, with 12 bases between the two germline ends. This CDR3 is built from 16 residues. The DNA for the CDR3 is TGCGCCAGCAGTCACAATCGTGGCTACTATAATTCACCCCTCCACTTT. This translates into CASSHNRGYYNSPLHF.

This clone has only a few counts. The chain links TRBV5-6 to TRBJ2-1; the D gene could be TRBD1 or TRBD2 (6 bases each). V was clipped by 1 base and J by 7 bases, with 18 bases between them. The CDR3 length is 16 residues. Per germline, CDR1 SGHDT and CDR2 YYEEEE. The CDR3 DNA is TGTGCCAGCAGCTTGTTGGTAAGACAAGGGGGGAATGAGCAGTTCTTC. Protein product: CASSLLVRQGGNEQFF.

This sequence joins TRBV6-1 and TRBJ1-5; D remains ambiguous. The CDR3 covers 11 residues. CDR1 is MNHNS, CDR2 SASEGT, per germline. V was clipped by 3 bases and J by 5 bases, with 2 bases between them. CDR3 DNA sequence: TGTGCCAGCAGTGAGGATCAGCCCCAGCATTTT. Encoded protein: CASSEDQPQHF.

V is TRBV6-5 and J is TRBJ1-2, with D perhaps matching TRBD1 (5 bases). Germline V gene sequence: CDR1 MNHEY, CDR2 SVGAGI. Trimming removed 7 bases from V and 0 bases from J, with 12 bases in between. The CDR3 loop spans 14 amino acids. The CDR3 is CASTPGWANYGYTF. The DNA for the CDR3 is TGTGCCAGCACGCCAGGGTGGGCTAACTATGGCTACACCTTC.

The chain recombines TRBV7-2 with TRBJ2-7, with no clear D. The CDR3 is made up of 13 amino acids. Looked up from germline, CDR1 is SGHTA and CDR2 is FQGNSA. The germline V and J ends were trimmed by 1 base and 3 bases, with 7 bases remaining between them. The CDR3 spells CASSLEPVYEQYF. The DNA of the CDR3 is TGTGCCAGCAGCTTAGAACCAGTCTACGAGCAGTACTTC.

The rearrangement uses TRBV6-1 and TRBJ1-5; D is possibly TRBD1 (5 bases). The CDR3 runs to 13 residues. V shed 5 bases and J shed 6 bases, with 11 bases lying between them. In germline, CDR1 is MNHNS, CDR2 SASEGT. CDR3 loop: CASSRQTSQPQHF. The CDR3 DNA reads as TGTGCCAGCAGTCGACAGACTAGTCAGCCCCAGCATTTT.

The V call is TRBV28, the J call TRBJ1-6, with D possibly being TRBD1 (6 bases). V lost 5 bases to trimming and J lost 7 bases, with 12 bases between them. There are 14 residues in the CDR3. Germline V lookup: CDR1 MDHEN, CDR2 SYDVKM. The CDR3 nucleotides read TGTGCCAGCAGTCTGACAGGCTTCAATTCACCCCTCCACTTT. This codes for CASSLTGFNSPLHF.

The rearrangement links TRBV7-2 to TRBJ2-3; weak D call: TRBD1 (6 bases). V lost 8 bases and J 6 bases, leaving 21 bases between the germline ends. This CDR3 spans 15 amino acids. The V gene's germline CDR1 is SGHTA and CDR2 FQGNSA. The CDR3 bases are TGTGCCAGCCGGGGCTCCCGTAGGGGGTCGGATACGCAGTATTTT. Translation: CASRGSRRGSDTQYF.

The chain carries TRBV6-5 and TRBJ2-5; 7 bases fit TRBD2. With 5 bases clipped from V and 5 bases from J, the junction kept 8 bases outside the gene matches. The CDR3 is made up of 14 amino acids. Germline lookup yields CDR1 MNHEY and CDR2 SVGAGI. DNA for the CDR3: TGTGCCAGCAGTATAGGCGGGAGTATCGAGACCCAGTACTTC. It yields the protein CASSIGGSIETQYF.

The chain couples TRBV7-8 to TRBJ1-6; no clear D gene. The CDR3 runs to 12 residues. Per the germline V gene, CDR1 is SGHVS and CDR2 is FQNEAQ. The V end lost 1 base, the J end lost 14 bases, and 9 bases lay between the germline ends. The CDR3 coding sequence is TGTGCCAGCAGCTTAGGAGAAGGCACCCTCCACTTT. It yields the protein CASSLGEGTLHF.

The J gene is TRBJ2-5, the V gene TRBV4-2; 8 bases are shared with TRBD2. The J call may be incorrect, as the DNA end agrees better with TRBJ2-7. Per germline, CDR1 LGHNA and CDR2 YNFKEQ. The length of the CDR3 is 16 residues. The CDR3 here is CASSQDLHSGIDEQYF. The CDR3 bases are TGTGCCAGCAGCCAAGATCTACATAGCGGGATAGACGAGCAGTACTTC.

The chain's CDR3 is CSVEEGRLSGANVLTF. CDR3 coding DNA: TGCAGCGTTGAGGAGGGGCGCCTCTCTGGGGCCAACGTCCTGACTTTC. V usage is TRBV29-1 and J usage is TRBJ2-6; weak D call: TRBD2 (6 bases). Germline lookup yields CDR1 SQVTM and CDR2 ANQGSEA. This CDR3 contains 16 residues. Trimming cost V 3 bases and J 0 bases, with 12 bases left between them.

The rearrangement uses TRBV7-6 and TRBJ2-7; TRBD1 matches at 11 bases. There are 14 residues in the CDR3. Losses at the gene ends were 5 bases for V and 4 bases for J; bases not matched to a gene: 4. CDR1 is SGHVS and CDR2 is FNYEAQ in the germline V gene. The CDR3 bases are TGTGCCAGCAGCCGTGGACAGGGGGCTTACGAGCAGTACTTC. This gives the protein CASSRGQGAYEQYF.

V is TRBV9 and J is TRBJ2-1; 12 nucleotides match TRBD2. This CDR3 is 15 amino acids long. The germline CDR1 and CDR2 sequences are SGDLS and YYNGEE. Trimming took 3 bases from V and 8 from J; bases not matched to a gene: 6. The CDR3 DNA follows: TGTGCCAGCAGCGCGGGACTAGCGGGTTGGGATGAGCAGTTCTTC. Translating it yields CASSAGLAGWDEQFF.

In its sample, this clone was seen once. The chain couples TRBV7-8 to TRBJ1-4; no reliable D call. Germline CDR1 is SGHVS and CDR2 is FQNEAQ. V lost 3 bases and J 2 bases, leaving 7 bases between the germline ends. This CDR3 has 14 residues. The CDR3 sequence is CASSLGGTNEKLFF. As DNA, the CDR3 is TGTGCCAGCAGCTTGGGAGGGACTAATGAAAAACTGTTTTTT.

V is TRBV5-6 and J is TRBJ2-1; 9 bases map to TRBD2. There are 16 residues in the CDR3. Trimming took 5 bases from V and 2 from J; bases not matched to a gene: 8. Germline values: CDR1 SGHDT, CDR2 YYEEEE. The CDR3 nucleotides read TGTGCCAGCAGGGGTACGGGACTAGCAGCCTACAATGAGCAGTTCTTC. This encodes CASRGTGLAAYNEQFF.

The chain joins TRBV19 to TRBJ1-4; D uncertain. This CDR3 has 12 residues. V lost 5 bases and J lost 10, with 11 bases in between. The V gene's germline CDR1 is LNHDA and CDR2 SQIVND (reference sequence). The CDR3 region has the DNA TGTGCCAGTAGTCCTTATATCGGAAAACTGTTTTTT. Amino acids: CASSPYIGKLFF.

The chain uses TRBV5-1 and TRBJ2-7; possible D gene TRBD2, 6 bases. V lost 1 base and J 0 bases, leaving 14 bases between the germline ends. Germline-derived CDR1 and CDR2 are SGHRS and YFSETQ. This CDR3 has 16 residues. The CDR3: CASSLKGGTSSYEQYF. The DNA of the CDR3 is TGCGCCAGCAGCTTGAAGGGCGGGACCAGCTCCTACGAGCAGTACTTC. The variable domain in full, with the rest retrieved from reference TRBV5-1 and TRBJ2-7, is KAGVTQTPRYLIKTRGQQVTLSCSPISGHRSVSWYQQTPGQGLQFLFEYFSETQRNKGNFPGRFSGRQFSNSRSEMNVSTLELGDSALYLCASSLKGGTSSYEQYFGPGTRLTVT.

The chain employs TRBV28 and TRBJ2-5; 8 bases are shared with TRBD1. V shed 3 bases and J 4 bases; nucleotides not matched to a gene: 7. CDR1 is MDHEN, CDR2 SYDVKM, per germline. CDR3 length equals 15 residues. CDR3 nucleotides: TGTGCCAGCAGTTTCCCCACAGGGGGTCGAGAGACCCAGTACTTC. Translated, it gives CASSFPTGGRETQYF.

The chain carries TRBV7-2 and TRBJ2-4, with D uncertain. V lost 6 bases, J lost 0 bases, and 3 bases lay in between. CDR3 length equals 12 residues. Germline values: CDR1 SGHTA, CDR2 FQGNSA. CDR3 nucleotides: TGTGCCAGCAGTTCAGCCAAAAACATTCAGTACTTC. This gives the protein CASSSAKNIQYF.

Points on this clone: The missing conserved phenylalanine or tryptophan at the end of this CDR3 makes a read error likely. In DNA, the CDR3 is TGCGCCAGCAGTGAGCCTAGCGGGGGGTCCGGGGAGCTGTTTTCT. It yields the protein CASSEPSGGSGELFS. This sequence joins TRBV10-2 and TRBJ2-2, with 11 bases identical to TRBD2. Germline CDR1 WSHSY, CDR2 SAAADI. V was pared by 2 bases and J by 6 bases, with 2 bases of the junction left unmatched. CDR3 length: 15 residues.

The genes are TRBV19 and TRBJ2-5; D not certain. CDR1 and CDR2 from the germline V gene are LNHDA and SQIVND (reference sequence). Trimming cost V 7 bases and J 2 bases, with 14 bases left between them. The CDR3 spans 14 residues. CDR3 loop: CASNPQNSQETQYF. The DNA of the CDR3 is TGTGCCAGTAATCCACAGAACTCTCAAGAGACCCAGTACTTC.

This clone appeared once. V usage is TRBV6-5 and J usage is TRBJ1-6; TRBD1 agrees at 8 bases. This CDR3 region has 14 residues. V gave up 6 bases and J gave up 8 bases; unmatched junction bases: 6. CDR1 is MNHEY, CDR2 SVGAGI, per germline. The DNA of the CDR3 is TGTGCCAGCAGACCCAGACAGGGGCATTCACCCCTCCACTTT. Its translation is CASRPRQGHSPLHF.

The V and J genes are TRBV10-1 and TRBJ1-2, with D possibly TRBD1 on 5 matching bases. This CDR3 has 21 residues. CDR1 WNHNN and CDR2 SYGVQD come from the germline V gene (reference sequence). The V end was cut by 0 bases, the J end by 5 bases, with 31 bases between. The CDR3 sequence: CASSESANNGGAPDFRYGYTF. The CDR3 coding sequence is TGCGCCAGCAGTGAGTCGGCTAATAATGGAGGGGCGCCTGATTTTAGGTATGGCTACACCTTC.